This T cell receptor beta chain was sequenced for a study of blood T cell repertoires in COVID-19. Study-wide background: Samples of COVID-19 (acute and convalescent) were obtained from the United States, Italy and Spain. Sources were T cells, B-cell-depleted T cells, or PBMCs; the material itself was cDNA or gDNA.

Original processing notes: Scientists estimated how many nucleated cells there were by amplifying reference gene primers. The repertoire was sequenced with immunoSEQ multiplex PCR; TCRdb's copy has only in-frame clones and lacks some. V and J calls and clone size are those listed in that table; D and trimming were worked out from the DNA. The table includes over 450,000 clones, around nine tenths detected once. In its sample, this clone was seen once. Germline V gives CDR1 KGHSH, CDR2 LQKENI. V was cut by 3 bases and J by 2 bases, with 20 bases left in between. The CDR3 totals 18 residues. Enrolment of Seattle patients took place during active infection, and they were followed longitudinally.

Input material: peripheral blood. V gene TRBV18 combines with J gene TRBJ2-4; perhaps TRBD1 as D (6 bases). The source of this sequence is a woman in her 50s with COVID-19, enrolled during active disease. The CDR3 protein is CASSPQLRDIWTKNIQYF. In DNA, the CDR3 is TGTGCCAGCTCACCGCAACTCCGGGACATCTGGACCAAAAACATTCAGTACTTC. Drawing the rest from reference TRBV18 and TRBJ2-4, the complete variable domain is NAGVMQNPRHLVRRRGQEARLRCSPMKGHSHVYWYRQLPEEGLKFMVYLQKENIIDESGMPKERFSAEFPKEGPSILRIQQVVRGDSAAYFCASSPQLRDIWTKNIQYFGAGTRLSVL.